Sequencing of this T cell receptor beta chain was carried out in a study of blood T cell repertoires in COVID-19. About the study: The origin of the acute and convalescent COVID-19 samples was the United States, Italy and Spain.

In the source study's methods: Amplifying reference gene primers gave estimates of nucleated cell counts. The method was immunoSEQ multiplex PCR; TCRdb's version includes in-frame clones alone and lacks a portion of them. The V and J calls and the clone size are those of that table, but D and trimming were determined from the DNA. The sample holds fewer than 200,000 clones, approximately 82% seen once. Germline CDR1 and CDR2: ENHRY and SYGVKD. Trimming took off 0 bases at V and 7 bases at J, with 7 bases between the two ends. CDR3 size: 13 residues. This clone came up a few times. J is TRBJ1-3 and V is TRBV10-3; a possible D gene is TRBD1 (6 bases). This clonotype was sampled from a woman aged 80 or older with acute or convalescent COVID-19. Sequencing was carried out using peripheral blood. Here the CDR3 DNA reads TGTGCCATCAGTGAGTCGAGGGGGAACACCATATATTTT. Translated: CAISESRGNTIYF.